This T cell receptor (beta chain) was retrieved from a study of lung T cells in sarcoidosis with Löfgren's syndrome. Looking at the study overall: Analyses focused on Löfgren's syndrome patients.

MiXCR, applied by TCRdb to the reads, yields one record per CDR3 protein. The sample lists about 19,000 distinct CDR3 sequences, about 21% occurring once. Study-wide points: In alpha-beta pairs, TRAV12-1 favored TRBV2, and their CDR3s were homologous. TRAV12-1 and TRBV2 were reportedly most expanded in Löfgren's patients. Shared TRAV12-1 and TRBV2 CDR3 motifs across Löfgren's syndrome patients reportedly suggested public CD4+ TCRs.

Per the germline V gene, CDR1 is SGHNT and CDR2 is YYREEE (reference sequence). This CDR3 comprises 14 residues. Between the trimmed V and J ends, which lost 2 bases and 10 bases, there was a span of 18 bases. About this clonotype: Its antigen remains unknown.

The receptor's source is a human donor with sarcoidosis (Löfgren's syndrome or another form), or a control subject (not recorded which). Sample: CD4+ T cells from bronchoalveolar lavage. The V gene is TRBV5-4, the J gene TRBJ1-1; D is unclear. Written as DNA, the CDR3 is TGTGCCAGCAGCTTTGACACGGCCGTAAGGGCAGCTTTCTTT. This translates into CASSFDTAVRAAFF.